This T cell receptor (beta chain) was documented in a study of blood T cell repertoires in COVID-19. The CDR3 length is 18 residues. The trim removed 1 base at V and 3 bases at J, leaving 12 bases unmatched. Looked up from germline, CDR1 is GTSNPN and CDR2 is SVGIG (reference sequence). TCRdb's copy holds only in-frame clones and misses some; the assay was immunoSEQ multiplex PCR. The sample includes approximately 380,000 clones, approximately 89% seen only once; the top ten take 0.7% to 0.95%. The genes are TRBV30 and TRBJ2-3; TRBD2 aligns across 11 bases. Sequencing was done on a sample of PBMCs or T cells enriched from blood (not recorded which). This clonotype was sampled from a woman aged 40-49 years who had been exposed to COVID-19. The CDR3 is CAWSAGNSGRAKTDTQYF. CDR3 coding DNA: TGTGCCTGGAGTGCAGGGAATAGCGGGAGGGCAAAGACAGATACGCAGTATTTT.